This TCR beta chain was sequenced during a study of blood T cell repertoires in COVID-19. Across the whole study: COVID-19 samples, acute and convalescent, were from the United States, Italy and Spain. T cells, B-cell-depleted T cells, or PBMCs supplied cDNA or gDNA.

Per the original methods: Estimation of nucleated cell counts relied on the amplification of reference gene primers. Here immunoSEQ multiplex PCR was the method, and the copy in TCRdb shows in-frame clones only, minus some. Clone size and V and J calls were adopted from that table, with D and trimming inferred from the DNA. Seen here are hundreds of thousands of clones, roughly 80% observed once, and the top ten hold roughly 4.7%. Germline V lookup: CDR1 SGHTA, CDR2 FQGNSA. The CDR3 runs 14 residues. J lost 5 bases, V lost 4 bases, and 8 bases had no gene match. The clonotype originates from a woman aged 70-85 years with acute or convalescent COVID-19. The sequenced sample consisted of peripheral blood. The chain has TRBV7-2 and TRBJ2-7, with TRBD1 identical over 7 bases. The CDR3 reads CASSSRTGLHEQYF. The CDR3 DNA reads TGTGCCAGCAGCTCGAGGACAGGTCTCCACGAGCAGTACTTC.